This paragraph covers one T cell receptor beta chain sequence. The sample comes from a study of blood T cell repertoires in COVID-19. Allocation to cohorts depended on clinical history reported by the participants. Resolution of symptoms, clearance, or two negative PCRs was present in recovered Cohort 3 donors. Per germline, CDR1 MDHEN and CDR2 SYDVKM. The V end was cut by 11 bases, the J end by 9 bases, with 22 bases between. This CDR3 is 13 amino acids long. Data came from immunoSEQ multiplex PCR; TCRdb stores just in-frame clones and leaves some out. Here the sample spans some 260,000 clones, around 84% being singletons.

Material: PBMCs or T cells enriched from blood (not recorded which). The TCR sequence derives from a man aged 40-49 years who had recovered from COVID-19. The J gene is TRBJ1-2, the V gene TRBV28; no clear D. The CDR3 loop reads CAGARMGSSRYTF. Here the CDR3 DNA reads TGTGCCGGTGCCAGGATGGGTTCCTCTCGCTACACCTTC.